This T cell receptor (beta chain) was sequenced for a study of cytomegalovirus exposure and HLA in healthy donors. Comment on this clone: What it binds is not known.

In germline, CDR1 is MNHNY, CDR2 SVGAGI (reference sequence). The V end lost 7 bases, the J end lost 10 bases, and 14 bases lay between the germline ends. This CDR3 has 13 residues. Study-level results: Some TCR beta chains (around 160 of them) were listed as cytomegalovirus-associated.

The assay was immunoSEQ multiplex PCR, and TCRdb's table has in-frame clones only and misses some. The sample lists 190,000 or so clones, 80% to 85% occurring once. The clonotype originates from a woman between 18 and 29 years old in good health and CMV-seropositive. The chain links TRBV6-6 to TRBJ1-6; a weak D match, TRBD1 (6 bases). The sequenced sample was PBMCs. In nucleotides, the CDR3 is TGTGCCAGCAACGGGGGGGCTGAGTCACCCCTCCACTTT. Amino acids: CASNGGAESPLHF.